The T cell receptor (beta chain) described here comes from a study of post-analysis software for immune sequencing data. Regarding the study as a whole: About five TRBV segments occurring more often in patients than controls included TRBV5-6, TRBV5-1 and TRBV20-1.

Researchers reported that TCR beta cDNA libraries carried unique molecular identifiers. TCRdb called the PCR reads again in MiXCR, with one record for every CDR3 protein. The repertoire holds about 810,000 distinct CDR3 sequences, with about 57% as singletons. Notes on this clonotype: Its antigen is not known. The junction departs from germline at one end; a sequencing error may be responsible.

Germline V gene sequence: CDR1 KGHSH, CDR2 LQKENI. The CDR3 is made up of 14 amino acids. V and J are TRBV18 and TRBJ2-7; possibly TRBD1 for D (6 bases). Material: blood. The clonotype comes from a girl under 18 with multiple sclerosis. The CDR3 loop is CASTPTGVSYEQYF. The CDR3 DNA reads TGTGCCAGCACACCGACAGGAGTCTCCTACGAGCAGTACTTC.